One and the same sample provided the 32 T cell receptor beta chains below, sequenced in a study of shared clonotypes between healthy human individuals. Naive CD8 cells lacked CD45RO, underwent positive selection for CCR7 and left out terminally differentiated effector memory CD45RA+ cells. Assay: immunoSEQ multiplex PCR; the TCRdb copy retains only in-frame clones and omits some. The sample gives almost 700,000 clones, around 92% of which show up once; approximately 24% is in the top ten. The sample taken for sequencing was naive CD8+ T cells sorted from blood. The origin of the receptors is a man aged 25-40 years in good health.

The J gene is TRBJ1-1, the V gene TRBV10-1; D is unresolved. This CDR3 spans 17 amino acids. CDR1 and CDR2 from the germline V gene are WNHNN and SYGVQD (reference sequence). V shed 1 base and J shed 0 bases, with 15 bases lying between them. The chain's CDR3 is CASSEWTAEFMNTEAFF. In DNA, the CDR3 is TGCGCCAGCAGTGAGTGGACGGCTGAATTTATGAACACTGAAGCTTTCTTT.

The chain couples TRBV28 to TRBJ2-3; 7 nucleotides line up with TRBD2. The CDR3 contains 16 residues. Trimming cost V 2 bases and J 7 bases; bases outside gene matches: 12. Germline V lookup: CDR1 MDHEN, CDR2 SYDVKM. CDR3 nucleotide sequence: TGTGCCAGCAGTTTACCCACAGCGGGGCTCACCAATACGCAGTATTTT. Protein: CASSLPTAGLTNTQYF.

The V call is TRBV27, the J call TRBJ2-1; 12 nucleotides match TRBD2. The trim removed 5 bases at V and 7 bases at J, leaving 9 bases unmatched. The CDR3 loop spans 16 amino acids. Germline CDR1 MNHEY, CDR2 SMNVEV (reference sequence). The CDR3 is CASSILAGGPWNEQFF. The DNA for the CDR3 is TGTGCCAGCAGTATCCTAGCGGGAGGGCCGTGGAATGAGCAGTTCTTC.

This chain links TRBV4-3 with TRBJ2-3; D unclear. V lost 1 base to trimming and J lost 2 bases, with 10 bases between them. The CDR3 has 15 residues. Germline V gene lookup returns CDR1 LGHNA and CDR2 YSLEER. The CDR3, as DNA: TGCGCCAGCAGCCAAGGAGTGTTGATCACAGATACGCAGTATTTT. Protein sequence: CASSQGVLITDTQYF.

The chain couples TRBV27 to TRBJ1-1; 7 nucleotides align to TRBD1. This CDR3 spans 13 amino acids. After removal of 8 bases from V and 0 bases from J, the junction contained 3 bases not matched to a gene. Germline V CDR1 and CDR2: MNHEY, SMNVEV (reference sequence). The CDR3 spells CASSTGMNTEAFF. The CDR3 nucleotides are TGTGCCAGCTCGACAGGGATGAACACTGAAGCTTTCTTT.

Remarks on this clone: This sample also contains other DNA sequences that code for the same CDR3. The chain employs TRBV27 and TRBJ1-4; weak D call: TRBD1 (5 bases). This CDR3 is built from 14 residues. Germline values: CDR1 MNHEY, CDR2 SMNVEV (reference sequence). With 1 base removed from V and 6 bases from J, the gap between germline ends came to 9 bases. CDR3 protein: CASSLLGRDEKLFF. CDR3 DNA: TGTGCCAGCAGTTTATTGGGGCGAGATGAAAAACTGTTTTTT.

CDR3 DNA: TGTGCCTTAACATCCAGGACTAGCACTAGCACAGATACGCAGTATTTT. Encoded protein: CALTSRTSTSTDTQYF. The gene calls are TRBV30 and TRBJ2-3; 8 bases are shared with TRBD2. The CDR3 length is 16 residues. From germline, CDR1 is GTSNPN and CDR2 SVGIG (reference sequence). V lost 7 bases to trimming and J lost 0 bases; unmatched junction nucleotides: 12.

The table lists this clone with a count of one. The chain carries TRBV5-4 and TRBJ2-1; 7 bases match TRBD1. V dropped 4 bases and J dropped 3; count of bases not matched to a gene: 4. Germline V gene sequence: CDR1 SGHNT, CDR2 YYREEE (reference sequence). The CDR3 runs 14 residues. CDR3 bases: TGTGCCAGCAGCACCGGGACAGACTACAATGAGCAGTTCTTC. This translates into CASSTGTDYNEQFF. Based on the CDR3 plus reference TRBV5-4 and TRBJ2-1, the full variable domain is ETGVTQSPTHLIKTRGQQVTLRCSSQSGHNTVSWYQQALGQGPQFIFQYYREEENGRGNFPPRFSGLQFPNYSSELNVNALELDDSALYLCASSTGTDYNEQFFGPGTRLTVL.

The chain employs TRBV6-5 and TRBJ2-5; TRBD1 agrees at 11 bases. The CDR3 has 15 amino acids. The germline V gene encodes CDR1 MNHEY and CDR2 SVGAGI. V was pared by 2 bases and J by 4 bases, with 3 bases of the junction left unmatched. CDR3 nucleotides: TGTGCCAGCAGTTACACCGGGACAGGGGGAGAGACCCAGTACTTC. Residues: CASSYTGTGGETQYF.

This rearrangement joins TRBV6-6 to TRBJ2-7, with D possibly being TRBD2 (5 bases). Germline CDR1 MNHNY, CDR2 SVGAGI (reference sequence). Trimming left V 2 bases short and J 5 bases short, with 13 bases between. This CDR3 spans 14 amino acids. CDR3 in DNA: TGTGCCAGCAGTTACAGAGCGGCAGTGGACGAGCAGTACTTC. Translated: CASSYRAAVDEQYF.

This chain links TRBV28 with TRBJ2-5, with 13 bases identical to TRBD2. The CDR3 runs 18 residues. The junction had 18 bases not matched to a gene; V was cut back by 9 bases and J by 5 bases. The germline gives CDR1 MDHEN, CDR2 SYDVKM. DNA of the CDR3: TGTGCCAGTAGACTAGGACTAGCGGGAGCTGGCGGTAGGGAGACCCAGTACTTC. It codes for CASRLGLAGAGGRETQYF.

The V call is TRBV4-3, the J call TRBJ2-7; the match to TRBD1 covers 7 bases. The CDR3 is 15 residues long. Germline V CDR1 and CDR2: LGHNA, YSLEER. Unmatched junction bases numbered 6, after V lost 1 base and J lost 3 bases. The CDR3 reads CASSQGAAGGYEQYF. The CDR3 DNA is TGCGCCAGCAGCCAAGGGGCAGCAGGGGGCTACGAGCAGTACTTC.

CDR3 region: CASSSQRRPETQYF. CDR3 DNA: TGTGCCAGCAGTTCCCAGCGGCGGCCTGAGACCCAGTACTTC. The chain links TRBV27 to TRBJ2-5, with D possibly matching TRBD2 (5 bases). V was pared by 4 bases and J by 5 bases, with 14 bases between. This CDR3 has 14 residues. CDR1 is MNHEY, CDR2 SMNVEV, per germline (reference sequence).

This clone was seen once. The CDR3 spells CASSIEGYSNQPQHF. CDR3 DNA: TGTGCCAGTAGTATTGAAGGGTATAGCAATCAGCCCCAGCATTTT. The V call is TRBV19, the J call TRBJ1-5; no clear D gene. Trimming took 3 bases from V and 0 from J, leaving 9 bases between them. Per the germline V gene, CDR1 is LNHDA and CDR2 is SQIVND (reference sequence). This CDR3 region has 15 residues.

V gene TRBV7-9 combines with J gene TRBJ1-2; D may be TRBD1 (6 bases). The CDR3 is 17 amino acids. V lost 2 bases and J lost 0, with 16 bases in between. From germline, CDR1 is SEHNR and CDR2 FQNEAQ (reference sequence). The CDR3 sequence: CASSLFPRTAANYGYTF. The CDR3 DNA reads TGTGCCAGCAGCTTATTCCCTCGGACAGCCGCTAACTATGGCTACACCTTC.

A note on this clone: A junction boundary mismatches the germline segment, possibly from a read error. This chain links TRBV30 with TRBJ2-1; maybe TRBD2 (6 bases). Germline lookup yields CDR1 GTSNPN and CDR2 SVGIG (reference sequence). This CDR3 comprises 14 residues. CDR3 DNA sequence: TGTGCCTGGGCCCGAGGAACTAGCTACGATGAGCAGTTCTTC. This encodes CAWARGTSYDEQFF.

The rearrangement links TRBV4-1 to TRBJ1-4, with a tentative D call TRBD1 (5 bases). The V end was cut by 7 bases, the J end by 0 bases, with 12 bases between. CDR1 MGHRA and CDR2 YSYEKL come from the germline V gene. The CDR3 sequence is 15 residues long. The CDR3 DNA reads TGCGCCAGCAAAGACAGATCGGCAACTAATGAAAAACTGTTTTTT. Translated, it gives CASKDRSATNEKLFF.

The rearrangement uses TRBV7-2 and TRBJ1-5; D is unresolved. Trimming removed 1 base from V and 0 bases from J, with 4 bases in between. This CDR3 has 14 amino acids. Germline V gives CDR1 SGHTA, CDR2 FQGNSA. This CDR3 reads CASSLEGSNQPQHF. The CDR3 region has the DNA TGTGCCAGCAGCTTAGAGGGTAGCAATCAGCCCCAGCATTTT.

V usage is TRBV7-8 and J usage is TRBJ2-7; 9 positions agree with TRBD1. The V gene's germline CDR1 is SGHVS and CDR2 FQNEAQ. With V trimmed by 4 bases and J by 5 bases, 6 bases remained unmatched. The CDR3 has 14 amino acids. The CDR3 reads CASSWRDRVDEQYF. Written as DNA, the CDR3 is TGTGCCAGCAGCTGGAGGGACAGGGTGGACGAGCAGTACTTC. Variable domain in full (rest from reference TRBV7-8 and TRBJ2-7): GAGVSQSPRYKVAKRGQDVALRCDPISGHVSLFWYQQALGQGPEFLTYFQNEAQLDKSGLPSDRFFAERPEGSVSTLKIQRTQQEDSAVYLCASSWRDRVDEQYFGPGTRLTVT.

The rearrangement links TRBV6-1 to TRBJ1-5; TRBD1 matches at 12 bases. Unmatched junction bases numbered 7, after V lost 4 bases and J lost 3 bases. The CDR3 is 17 residues long. The germline V gene encodes CDR1 MNHNS and CDR2 SASEGT. Written as DNA, the CDR3 is TGTGCCAGCAGTGTGTACCGGGACAGGGGGCTCAATCAGCCCCAGCATTTT. Translating it yields CASSVYRDRGLNQPQHF.

A note on this clone: Within the sample, other DNA sequences also encode this same CDR3. CDR3 sequence (DNA): TGTGCCAGCAGTTCCCCCCAGCCCCAGCATTTT. Encoded protein: CASSSPQPQHF. The chain couples TRBV28 to TRBJ1-5; D not certain. V shed 4 bases and J shed 7 bases, with 5 bases lying between them. This CDR3 is 11 amino acids long. Germline lookup yields CDR1 MDHEN and CDR2 SYDVKM. Based on the CDR3 plus reference TRBV28 and TRBJ1-5, the full variable domain is DVKVTQSSRYLVKRTGEKVFLECVQDMDHENMFWYRQDPGLGLRLIYFSYDVKMKEKGDIPEGYSVSREKKERFSLILESASTNQTSMYLCASSSPQPQHFGDGTRLSIL.

The DNA for the CDR3 is TGTGCCAGCAGCCAAAGTGGGCGGGAGGGCCCCGGGGAGCTGTTTTTT. It specifies CASSQSGREGPGELFF. The chain employs TRBV4-2 and TRBJ2-2; 9 bases match TRBD2. V dropped 2 bases and J dropped 6; count of bases not matched to a gene: 7. The CDR3 loop spans 16 amino acids. Germline assignment: CDR1 LGHNA and CDR2 YNFKEQ.

This chain links TRBV15 with TRBJ2-7; D is undetermined. CDR3 length equals 15 residues. CDR1 and CDR2 (germline): LNHNV, YYDKDF (reference sequence). V lost 5 bases to trimming and J lost 4 bases, with 18 bases between them. The CDR3 DNA reads TGTGCCACCAGCGGGGTGGACGCCGCTCGGTACGAGCAGTACTTC. Translating it yields CATSGVDAARYEQYF. Full variable domain (rest looked up from reference TRBV15 and TRBJ2-7): DAMVIQNPRYQVTQFGKPVTLSCSQTLNHNVMYWYQQKSSQAPKLLFHYYDKDFNNEADTPDNFQSRRPNTSFCFLDIRSPGLGDTAMYLCATSGVDAARYEQYFGPGTRLTVT.

This clone was recorded once. The V gene is TRBV5-6, the J gene TRBJ2-4, with 7 bases lining up with TRBD1. The V gene end was trimmed by 4 bases and the J gene end by 9 bases; junction bases not matched to a gene: 19. The V gene's germline CDR1 is SGHDT and CDR2 YYEEEE. The CDR3 has 17 amino acids. For the CDR3, the DNA is TGTGCCAGCAGCCCCCTACGGGCCGGGACAGCTTCTACCATTCAGTACTTC. Encoded protein: CASSPLRAGTASTIQYF.

V usage is TRBV6-6 and J usage is TRBJ2-7, with D perhaps matching TRBD1 (5 bases). The germline CDR1 and CDR2 sequences are MNHNY and SVGAGI (reference sequence). The CDR3 runs to 13 residues. V gave up 4 bases and J gave up 1 base, with 8 bases separating them. CDR3 nucleotides: TGTGCCAGCAGTTTTGGGGCGTCCTACGAGCAGTACTTC. This translates into CASSFGASYEQYF.

The rearrangement links TRBV27 to TRBJ2-7, with D perhaps given as TRBD1 or TRBD2 (5 bases each). Looked up from germline, CDR1 is MNHEY and CDR2 is SMNVEV (reference sequence). The CDR3 spans 15 residues. V gave up 0 bases and J gave up 6 bases, with 15 bases separating them. CDR3 DNA sequence: TGTGCCAGCAGTTTATCTGTCCAGGGAGCTCGCGAGCAGTACTTC. Translation: CASSLSVQGAREQYF.

The V gene is TRBV27, the J gene TRBJ2-1; 8 bases are shared with TRBD1. Germline values: CDR1 MNHEY, CDR2 SMNVEV (reference sequence). The CDR3 contains 15 residues. J gave up 7 bases and V 6 bases, and 11 bases lay outside the gene matches. CDR3 loop: CASSSPGQAQNEQFF. CDR3 in DNA: TGTGCCAGCAGCTCACCGGGACAGGCGCAAAATGAGCAGTTCTTC.

This chain uses TRBV10-3 with TRBJ1-4; 9 positions match TRBD1. This CDR3 spans 15 amino acids. V lost 3 bases to trimming and J lost 8 bases; unmatched junction nucleotides: 7. The germline gives CDR1 ENHRY, CDR2 SYGVKD. CDR3 nucleotide sequence: TGTGCCATCAGTGACCGGACAGGGGTGGACGAAAAACTGTTTTTT. Its translation: CAISDRTGVDEKLFF.

The chain carries TRBV23-1 and TRBJ2-1; D remains unclear. TRBV23-1 is an ORF for which the function is uncertain. Trimming removed 0 bases from V and 0 bases from J, with 18 bases in between. CDR3 length: 19 residues. CDR3 region: CASSQSEKLKSSSYNEQFF. The DNA for the CDR3 is TGCGCCAGCAGTCAATCGGAGAAGCTGAAGTCGAGCTCCTACAATGAGCAGTTCTTC.

Points on this clone: This specimen includes other DNA sequences encoding the same CDR3. This chain connects TRBV7-8 to TRBJ1-1; D is perhaps TRBD1 (6 bases). V dropped 3 bases and J dropped 1 base, with 9 bases sitting between them. Germline V gene data show CDR1 as SGHVS and CDR2 as FQNEAQ. The CDR3 sequence is 14 residues long. For the CDR3, the DNA is TGTGCCAGCAGCTTGGACAGACCGAACACTGAAGCTTTCTTT. Its protein product is CASSLDRPNTEAFF.

This rearrangement joins TRBV28 to TRBJ2-1; the match to TRBD2 covers 10 bases. CDR1 MDHEN and CDR2 SYDVKM come from the germline V gene. J lost 16 bases, V lost 3 bases, and 12 bases had no gene match. The CDR3 covers 14 residues. CDR3 nucleotides: TGTGCCAGCAGTTTCCTAGCGGGGGATCCAAATCCTTTCTTC. This gives the protein CASSFLAGDPNPFF.

The chain carries TRBV5-4 and TRBJ2-5, with D possibly being TRBD1 (5 bases). With 3 bases removed from V and 0 bases from J, the gap between germline ends came to 6 bases. The CDR3 is 13 residues long. Germline V gives CDR1 SGHNT, CDR2 YYREEE (reference sequence). For the CDR3, the DNA is TGTGCCAGCAGCTCGGACAACCAAGAGACCCAGTACTTC. This gives the protein CASSSDNQETQYF.